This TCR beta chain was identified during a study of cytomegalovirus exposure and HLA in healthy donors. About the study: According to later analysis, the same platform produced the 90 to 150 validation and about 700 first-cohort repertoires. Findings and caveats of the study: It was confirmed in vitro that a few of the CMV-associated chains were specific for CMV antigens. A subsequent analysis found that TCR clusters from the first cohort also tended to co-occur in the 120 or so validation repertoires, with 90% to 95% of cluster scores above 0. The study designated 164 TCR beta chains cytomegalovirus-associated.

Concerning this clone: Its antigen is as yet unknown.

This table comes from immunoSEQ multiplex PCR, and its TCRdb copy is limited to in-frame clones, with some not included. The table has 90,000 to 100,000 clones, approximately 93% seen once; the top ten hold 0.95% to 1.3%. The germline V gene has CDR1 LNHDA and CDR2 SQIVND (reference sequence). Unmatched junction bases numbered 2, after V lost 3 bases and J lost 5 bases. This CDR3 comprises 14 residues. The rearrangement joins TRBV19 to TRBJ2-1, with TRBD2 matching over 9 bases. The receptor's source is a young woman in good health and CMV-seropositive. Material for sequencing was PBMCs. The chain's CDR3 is CASSILAGDNEQFF. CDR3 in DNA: TGTGCCAGTAGTATTTTAGCGGGAGACAATGAGCAGTTCTTC. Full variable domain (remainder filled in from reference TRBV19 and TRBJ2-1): DGGITQSPKYLFRKEGQNVTLSCEQNLNHDAMYWYRQDPGQGLRLIYYSQIVNDFQKGDIAEGYSVSREKKESFPLTVTSAQKNPTAFYLCASSILAGDNEQFFGPGTRLTVL.